Presented here are 28 T cell receptor beta chains from one specimen sequenced in a study of blood T cell repertoires in COVID-19. Clones were sequenced by immunoSEQ multiplex PCR, and TCRdb holds only the in-frame ones, with some missing. The sample consists of tens of thousands of clones, about 89% of them appearing once. The sample consisted of peripheral blood. These receptors were obtained from a man aged 45-65 years with active COVID-19.

V is TRBV5-4 and J is TRBJ1-5; D uncertain. The CDR3 loop spans 14 amino acids. Germline V gives CDR1 SGHNT, CDR2 YYREEE (reference sequence). Trimming removed 2 bases at V and 1 base at J, with 7 bases between. The CDR3 nucleotides read TGTGCCAGCAGCTTTGGTGGCAGCAATCAGCCCCAGCATTTT. It specifies CASSFGGSNQPQHF.

The chain employs TRBV7-9 and TRBJ1-2, with 8 bases that match TRBD1. The CDR3 is 18 amino acids. Germline CDR1 and CDR2: SEHNR and FQNEAQ (reference sequence). The trim removed 1 base at V and 4 bases at J, leaving 14 bases unmatched. Here the CDR3 DNA reads TGTGCCAGCAGCTTAGTATCCCGGGACGCCACAGGGGGCTATGGCTACACCTTC. Translation gives CASSLVSRDATGGYGYTF.

The chain uses TRBV7-9 and TRBJ1-6, with TRBD1 matching 7 bases. Germline assignment: CDR1 SEHNR and CDR2 FQNEAQ (reference sequence). With 5 bases clipped from V and 10 bases from J, the junction kept 2 bases outside the gene matches. The CDR3 is 12 residues long. Here the CDR3 DNA reads TGTGCCAGCAGCAGGACAGGCTCACCCCTCCACTTT. It translates to CASSRTGSPLHF.

The chain links TRBV28 to TRBJ2-3, with a possible D match to TRBD1 (7 bases). Trimming removed 6 bases at V and 0 bases at J, with 16 bases between. The V gene's germline CDR1 is MDHEN and CDR2 SYDVKM. This CDR3 spans 16 amino acids. CDR3 in amino acids: CASSPGGGLSTDTQYF. The CDR3 DNA reads TGTGCCAGCAGCCCAGGGGGAGGCCTTAGCACAGATACGCAGTATTTT.

CDR3 DNA sequence: TGCGCCAGCAGCTTGGGGGGACAAGCCTACGAGCAGTACTTC. This codes for CASSLGGQAYEQYF. The J gene is TRBJ2-7, the V gene TRBV5-1; weak D call: TRBD1 (6 bases). This CDR3 contains 14 residues. The germline CDR1 and CDR2 sequences are SGHRS and YFSETQ. V lost 0 bases, J lost 2 bases, and 9 bases lay in between.

The CDR3 DNA reads as TGTGCCAGCAGTGGGGGGGCGGGGGCCTACGAGCAGTACTTC. Its protein product is CASSGGAGAYEQYF. This sequence joins TRBV2 and TRBJ2-7, with D possibly being TRBD2 (7 bases). Trimming stripped 4 bases from V and 2 bases from J, with 12 bases between. The CDR3 runs 14 residues. Germline CDR1 SNHLY, CDR2 FYNNEI.

This sequence joins TRBV6-2 or TRBV6-3 and TRBJ1-2; 9 nucleotides match TRBD1. This CDR3 has 14 amino acids. V was pared by 6 bases and J by 4 bases, with 6 bases of the junction left unmatched. CDR1 and CDR2 (germline): MNHEY, SVGEGT. CDR3 protein: CASSPGQGGYGYTF. CDR3 sequence (DNA): TGTGCCAGCAGCCCGGGACAGGGAGGCTATGGCTACACCTTC.

The CDR3 DNA is TGTGCCAGCAGCGTGACACTTAGGGGTCGTGGCAATGAGCAGTTCTTC. Translating it yields CASSVTLRGRGNEQFF. J is TRBJ2-1 and V is TRBV21-1; the D call of TRBD1 is as the table states it, not checked on the DNA. TRBV21-1 is tagged as a pseudogene. This CDR3 is built from 16 residues.

This clone was seen a handful of times. This chain uses TRBV18 with TRBJ1-2; no definite D call. V was pared by 1 base and J by 4 bases, with 10 bases between. Germline CDR1 and CDR2: KGHSH and LQKENI. The CDR3 has 14 residues. CDR3 loop: CASSPQEAGYGYTF. In DNA form, the CDR3 reads TGTGCCAGCTCACCACAAGAGGCTGGCTATGGCTACACCTTC.

This chain uses TRBV19 with TRBJ2-1, with D possibly matching TRBD2 (5 bases). The V end was cut by 6 bases, the J end by 5 bases, with 20 bases between. The CDR3 spans 16 residues. Germline CDR1 reads LNHDA; CDR2 reads SQIVND (reference sequence). CDR3 residues: CASRGIEGFFHNEQFF. CDR3 nucleotides: TGTGCCAGTAGAGGTATAGAGGGTTTCTTCCACAATGAGCAGTTCTTC.

The V gene is TRBV27, the J gene TRBJ1-1; 7 bases are a match to TRBD1. The length of the CDR3 is 15 residues. Trimming removed 3 bases from V and 1 base from J; junction bases left unmatched: 5. CDR1 is MNHEY and CDR2 is SMNVEV in the germline V gene (reference sequence). Here the CDR3 DNA reads TGTGCCAGCAGTTTGGGGCAGGGGGGGAACACTGAAGCTTTCTTT. This translates into CASSLGQGGNTEAFF.

The rearrangement uses TRBV5-1 and TRBJ2-3; 9 nucleotides match TRBD2. CDR3 length equals 16 residues. Trimming removed 4 bases from V and 4 bases from J; junction bases left unmatched: 10. From germline, CDR1 is SGHRS and CDR2 YFSETQ. CDR3 coding DNA: TGCGCCAGCAGCAAAACCGGGACTAGCAGCGCAGATACGCAGTATTTT. Amino acid sequence: CASSKTGTSSADTQYF.

This clone was observed once. The J gene is TRBJ2-5, the V gene TRBV6-5, with TRBD1 as a possible D gene (6 bases). CDR3 length: 15 amino acids. CDR1 is MNHEY and CDR2 is SVGAGI in the germline V gene. V was pared by 5 bases and J by 4 bases, with 17 bases between. The chain's CDR3 is CASSPSLQGRETQYF. In nucleotides, the CDR3 is TGTGCCAGCAGTCCTTCCTTACAGGGTCGAGAGACCCAGTACTTC.

V gene TRBV15 combines with J gene TRBJ2-7; no reliable D call. The CDR3 consists of 15 residues. V lost 3 bases and J lost 3, with 15 bases in between. Per germline, CDR1 LNHNV and CDR2 YYDKDF (reference sequence). The CDR3 is CATSSGIAGNYEQYF. The CDR3 coding sequence is TGTGCCACCAGCAGCGGTATAGCCGGAAACTACGAGCAGTACTTC.

The J gene is TRBJ1-4, the V gene TRBV7-8; TRBD1 is a possible D gene (5 bases). CDR1 and CDR2 from the germline V gene are SGHVS and FQNEAQ. The V end lost 1 base, the J end lost 0 bases, and 9 bases lay between the germline ends. CDR3 length: 16 amino acids. CDR3 DNA sequence: TGTGCCAGCAGCTTAGACTGGGGGGCAACTAATGAAAAACTGTTTTTT. Amino acids: CASSLDWGATNEKLFF. Complete variable domain (other parts from reference TRBV7-8 and TRBJ1-4): GAGVSQSPRYKVAKRGQDVALRCDPISGHVSLFWYQQALGQGPEFLTYFQNEAQLDKSGLPSDRFFAERPEGSVSTLKIQRTQQEDSAVYLCASSLDWGATNEKLFFGSGTQLSVL.

The rearrangement links TRBV7-9 to TRBJ1-5, with D perhaps matching TRBD1 (5 bases). V shed 2 bases and J shed 5 bases, with 16 bases lying between them. This CDR3 has 16 residues. The germline gives CDR1 SEHNR, CDR2 FQNEAQ (reference sequence). CDR3 bases: TGTGCCAGCAGCTTATTAGCCGGGACTCCCGATCAGCCCCAGCATTTT. Translated, it gives CASSLLAGTPDQPQHF.

This chain connects TRBV6-1 to TRBJ1-2, with TRBD1 as a possible D gene (6 bases). V was trimmed by 1 base and J by 4 bases, leaving 16 bases between them. From germline, CDR1 is MNHNS and CDR2 SASEGT. CDR3 size: 16 residues. As DNA, the CDR3 is TGTGCCAGCAGTGAAGAAGGCAGGGGCGACGGCTATGGCTACACCTTC. This gives the protein CASSEEGRGDGYGYTF.

The chain is built from TRBV12-3 or TRBV12-4 and TRBJ1-5, with D unclear. The CDR3 is made up of 13 amino acids. V was clipped by 3 bases and J by 9 bases, with 12 bases between them. CDR3 loop: CASSFGLPGPQHF. The DNA for the CDR3 is TGTGCCAGCAGTTTTGGATTACCAGGGCCCCAGCATTTT.

This rearrangement joins TRBV27 to TRBJ2-7, with D possibly being TRBD1 (6 bases). From germline, CDR1 is MNHEY and CDR2 SMNVEV (reference sequence). The CDR3 consists of 14 residues. The V and J ends lost 5 bases and 4 bases respectively, with 15 bases between them. The CDR3 DNA sequence: TGTGCCAGCAGTCCCCCAGGGACACCATACGAGCAGTACTTC. Translating gives CASSPPGTPYEQYF.

The chain employs TRBV4-1 and TRBJ2-3; 9 nucleotides agree with TRBD2. CDR3 length: 14 amino acids. The V segment lost 4 bases and the J segment 5 bases; nucleotides outside the gene matches: 4. CDR1 is MGHRA and CDR2 is YSYEKL in the germline V gene. In DNA, the CDR3 is TGCGCCAGCAGCCCCCTACTAGCGGGAGATACGCAGTATTTT. Translating gives CASSPLLAGDTQYF.

The rearrangement joins TRBV27 to TRBJ2-5; perhaps TRBD2 as D (6 bases). Trimming took off 2 bases at V and 5 bases at J, with 9 bases between the two ends. The CDR3 extends over 13 amino acids. Germline assignment: CDR1 MNHEY and CDR2 SMNVEV (reference sequence). This CDR3 is CASSLAGSETQYF. CDR3 nucleotides: TGTGCCAGCAGTTTAGCGGGATCGGAGACCCAGTACTTC.

The CDR3 spells CASSFGTRDNEQFF. The CDR3 region has the DNA TGTGCCAGCAGCTTCGGGACTAGAGACAATGAGCAGTTCTTC. This chain uses TRBV5-4 with TRBJ2-1; TRBD2 aligns across 8 bases. With 2 bases clipped from V and 5 bases from J, the junction kept 3 bases outside the gene matches. Germline assignment: CDR1 SGHNT and CDR2 YYREEE (reference sequence). There are 14 residues in the CDR3.

V is TRBV28 and J is TRBJ1-5; TRBD1 matches 8 bases. The germline CDR1 and CDR2 sequences are MDHEN and SYDVKM. The V and J ends lost 3 bases and 5 bases, in that order; junction bases with no gene match: 9. CDR3 size: 16 residues. The CDR3 is CASSFVQGAVDQPQHF. The CDR3 nucleotides are TGTGCCAGCAGTTTTGTTCAGGGGGCGGTGGATCAGCCCCAGCATTTT. The full variable domain, in which reference TRBV28 and TRBJ1-5 provide the parts outside the CDR3, is DVKVTQSSRYLVKRTGEKVFLECVQDMDHENMFWYRQDPGLGLRLIYFSYDVKMKEKGDIPEGYSVSREKKERFSLILESASTNQTSMYLCASSFVQGAVDQPQHFGDGTRLSIL.

The chain couples TRBV19 to TRBJ2-2; D perhaps matches TRBD1 (5 bases). Between the trimmed V and J ends, which lost 1 base and 7 bases, there was a span of 13 bases. The CDR3 has 15 amino acids. Germline loops: CDR1 LNHDA, CDR2 SQIVND (reference sequence). In nucleotides, the CDR3 is TGTGCCAGTAGTATAGTTGGCAGGGTAGACGGGGAGCTGTTTTTT. Encoded protein: CASSIVGRVDGELFF.

The chain uses TRBV9 and TRBJ1-6; D perhaps matches TRBD1 (5 bases). The germline CDR1 and CDR2 sequences are SGDLS and YYNGEE. The CDR3 loop spans 16 amino acids. Trimming stripped 0 bases from V and 6 bases from J, with 13 bases between. In DNA, the CDR3 is TGTGCCAGCAGCGTAGATGGGGCAGTGAGTAATTCACCCCTCCACTTT. Protein product: CASSVDGAVSNSPLHF.

V is TRBV7-6 and J is TRBJ2-3; 13 bases are a match to TRBD2. The germline V gene has CDR1 SGHVS and CDR2 FNYEAQ. CDR3 length: 18 residues. Trimming at V came to 1 base and at J to 2 bases, leaving 6 bases not matched to a gene. CDR3 loop: CASSLGTSGRPVTDTQYF. The CDR3 DNA follows: TGTGCCAGCAGCTTAGGGACTAGCGGGAGACCTGTCACAGATACGCAGTATTTT.

This sequence joins TRBV11-2 and TRBJ2-3; D is possibly TRBD2 (5 bases). The CDR3 contains 16 residues. Germline-derived CDR1 and CDR2 are SGHAT and FQNNGV. V was cut by 5 bases and J by 1 base, with 16 bases left in between. The CDR3 coding sequence is TGTGCCAGCAGCCCTACCCCCGGGATGGGCACAGATACGCAGTATTTT. It specifies CASSPTPGMGTDTQYF.

V is TRBV7-2 and J is TRBJ2-1; D gene ambiguous. Trimming took off 2 bases at V and 1 base at J, with 6 bases between the two ends. Germline-derived CDR1 and CDR2 are SGHTA and FQGNSA. This CDR3 spans 14 amino acids. The CDR3 loop is CASSLISSYNEQFF. DNA of the CDR3: TGTGCCAGCAGCTTAATCAGTTCCTACAATGAGCAGTTCTTC.